A single sample gave rise to the 10 T cell receptor beta chains below, sequenced in a study of T cell clusters in autoimmune cytopenias. One tube held mixed TRB-A and TRB-B primer pools for touch-down PCR. After re-calling the multiplex PCR reads, TCRdb lists one entry per CDR3 protein, DNA absent. Its clone listing holds more than 12,000 distinct CDR3 sequences. TRB was amplified from roughly 0.25 ug of peripheral blood genomic DNA per sample. Material: peripheral blood. All receptors come from a human donor with an autoimmune cytopenia or autoimmune hepatitis (not recorded which).

The chain combines TRBV6-1 with TRBJ2-3. Looked up from germline, CDR1 is MNHNS and CDR2 is SASEGT. The CDR3 is made up of 12 amino acids. The CDR3 sequence: CASSAGVDTQYF.

This sequence joins TRBV27 and TRBJ1-1. The CDR3 spans 14 residues. CDR1 and CDR2 (germline): MNHEY, SMNVEV (reference sequence). CDR3 amino acids: CASRDGWMNAEAFF.

The chain carries TRBV6-1 and TRBJ1-2; the D call of TRBD1 rests on TCRdb alone, since no DNA is present to check it. CDR3 length equals 16 residues. The germline V gene has CDR1 MNHNS and CDR2 SASEGT. CDR3 amino acids: CASSHGTGLATYGYTF.

The CDR3 spells CASSLVGAGEQYF. The J gene is TRBJ2-7, the V gene TRBV5-1; the TCRdb D gene call, TRBD1, has no DNA to confirm it. Per the germline V gene, CDR1 is SGHRS and CDR2 is YFSETQ. The CDR3 is made up of 13 amino acids.

This clonotype is medium-sized by frequency. The chain links TRBV7-9 to TRBJ2-2. The CDR3 is 14 residues long. The germline V gene has CDR1 SEHNR and CDR2 FQNEAQ (reference sequence). The CDR3 protein is CASNLALSTGELFF. The whole variable domain, filled in from reference TRBV7-9 and TRBJ2-2, reads DTGVSQNPRHKITKRGQNVTFRCDPISEHNRLYWYRQTLGQGPEFLTYFQNEAQLEKSRLLSDRFSAERPKGSFSTLEIQRTEQGDSAMYLCASNLALSTGELFFGEGSRLTVL.

The CDR3 here is CASGDAWRKTFF. The V and J genes are TRBV6-5 and TRBJ1-1; no DNA is available, so the TRBD1 call from TCRdb remains unchecked. The CDR3 loop spans 12 amino acids. The germline V gene encodes CDR1 MNHEY and CDR2 SVGAGI.

The gene calls are TRBV15 and TRBJ2-7. The CDR3 sequence is 15 residues long. Germline CDR1 is LNHNV and CDR2 is YYDKDF (reference sequence). This CDR3 is CATSRAPQSSYEQYF.

Considering frequency, this clonotype is medium-sized (0.01 to 0.1%). The chain employs TRBV29-1 and TRBJ1-6. Germline CDR1 and CDR2: SQVTM and ANQGSEA. This CDR3 spans 13 amino acids. CDR3 sequence: CSVGYRAPSPLHF.

This chain uses TRBV27 with TRBJ1-2; TCRdb gives TRBD1 as the D gene, but with no DNA this cannot be confirmed. Germline V gene lookup returns CDR1 MNHEY and CDR2 SMNVEV (reference sequence). This CDR3 has 13 amino acids. CDR3 region: CASSIRQGHGYTF.

The V call is TRBV6-5, the J call TRBJ1-1. The CDR3 extends over 12 amino acids. Looked up from germline, CDR1 is MNHEY and CDR2 is SVGAGI. Here the CDR3 reads CASSSIRTEAFF.